This paragraph reports one T cell receptor beta chain. This clonotype occurred many times. Its antigen is still unknown. No base quality information exists; no much larger clone differs at one position. This entry comes from a study of early T cells in non-severe SARS-CoV-2 infection (TCRdb year 2021). Context from the whole study: Bulk RNA from unsorted whole blood was used for TCR sequencing, so alpha and beta chains could not be paired. Overall study outcomes, separate from this receptor: VDJdb matching was skewed toward anti-spike CD8 responses and likely underestimated virus-specific expansions by missing private and CD4 specificities.

The CDR3 measures 14 amino acids from cysteine to phenylalanine. The retained sequence is limited to the CDR3, 42 bases, with the frame set at the first base. The junction shows trimming of 0 bases on V and 10 bases on J, and the gene matches do not reach 3 bases of it. This was a case-control study nested in a cohort of healthcare workers in London, UK, who had nasopharyngeal swab PCR tests and blood samples taken every week. Between 23 and 31 March 2020, the week of the UK lockdown, healthcare workers were enrolled and then followed up weekly for as long as 16 weeks. Library prep was done by 5' RACE. Sequenced on a NextSeq 500. The TCR library protocol attached unique molecular identifiers to individual cDNA molecules to correct for sequencing error and PCR bias. Both TCR alpha and beta chains were sequenced, and tight co-correlation was observed between alpha and beta sequence abundances in each sample. As for the original processing: Decombinator V4 was used to annotate the V gene, J gene and CDR3 of the TCR sequences. TCRs were defined as expanded if a significant change between any two time points was detected under a Poisson model with p below 0.0001. Abundances of TCRs were expressed as counts per million after normalisation to the total number of TCRs sequenced in each sample. MAIT TCRs were defined by TRAV1-2 paired with TRAJ12, TRAJ20 or TRAJ33, and iNKT TCRs by TRAV10 paired with TRAJ18. A search of VDJdb, accessed on 1 November 2021, was run for TCRs annotated to CMV, EBV and SARS-CoV-2, with TCRs annotated for multiple antigens excluded. The raw public reads went through TCRdb reprocessing: fastp at Q25, MiXCR clone calling, in-frame beta chains kept. CDR3 protein sequences are deduplicated, and each keeps its most common genes and DNA. The V and J calls were determined by TCRdb, not by the authors. In this sample the table shows 60,000 to 65,000 distinct CDR3 sequences, 9.5% to 15% of which occur a single time. The top ten constitute under 4.5% of the sample.

This TCR was sampled from an adult who was a healthcare worker with PCR-confirmed SARS-CoV-2 infection or an uninfected control (not recorded which). The chain is made from TRBV12-3 or TRBV12-4 and TRBJ1-6; 7 junctional bases match TRBD1. Material for sequencing was whole blood. The sequenced DNA: TGTGCCAGCAGTTTAGCGTACAGGGGATCACCCCTCCACTTT. Its amino acids are CASSLAYRGSPLHF.